The entry that follows covers one TCR beta chain sequence. Its binding antigen is unknown. The sample holds no much larger clone one base away, and base qualities are not on file. The sample comes from a study of regulatory T cells in long-lasting Graves disease (dated by TCRdb to 2020 to 2023). With regard to the full study: Persistent Graves' disease was defined as persistently positive TSH receptor autoantibodies together with antithyroid drug treatment for over 5 years. Patients with persistent Graves' disease were compared with patients with newly diagnosed Graves' disease using TCR sequencing and RNA sequencing of peripheral blood. The study took place in China and was registered as a clinical trial. TCR sequencing covered some 13 persistent and approximately 20 newly diagnosed Graves' disease patients, about 35 samples in total. In the clinical cohort, patients with persistent Graves' disease had used antithyroid drugs for an average of around 9.3 years. Summary of the overall study and its limitations: TRBV28, TRBJ1-2 and TRBJ2-5 were preferentially used in persistent disease, while TRBV20-1 and TRBJ2-1 were favored in newly diagnosed disease. Only peripheral blood was studied, because thyroid tissue, the primary lesion, was inaccessible. Persistent patients shared more public clonotypes among themselves (around 2,500) than newly diagnosed patients did (more than 850). The authors noted that the small sample size was a limitation that may lower accuracy. Sequencing and analysis were restricted to the TCR beta chain. Lower TCR Shannon entropy and fewer highly expanded clones were observed in persistent Graves' disease patients than in newly diagnosed patients, which suggested clonal expansion.

Sequences GTSNPN (CDR1) and SVGIG (CDR2) are obtained from the germline V gene (reference sequence). The junction shows trimming of 2 bases on V and 8 bases on J, plus 9 bases between the germline ends. The CDR3 starts with the cysteine, ends with the phenylalanine, and has 12 residues. Only the CDR3 portion is preserved as DNA: 36 bases, with reading frame beginning at the first base. The sample's time point label, decoded: persistent/refractory GD, antithyroid drugs over 5 years with positive TRAb. For both TCR sequencing and RNA sequencing, RNA was extracted from PBMCs using TRIzol. Graves' disease was diagnosed according to American Thyroid Association guidelines. Patients were recruited from an endocrinology department in Xi'an, China. From each patient, about 9 milliliters of peripheral blood was collected into an EDTA anticoagulant tube. Ficoll Paque Plus density gradient separation was used to isolate PBMCs, and no additional T cell sorting was done. RNA quality was checked with an Agilent 2100 Bioanalyzer and agarose gel, and concentration with a NanoDrop 2000.

Library preparation was by multiplex PCR. TCRdb names Illumina HiSeq 4000 as the instrument used. iRepertoire HTBI primers and Arm-PCR amplification of CDR3 regions were used to construct TCR beta libraries. Before sequencing, the PCR products went through gel purification. As for the original processing: Across samples, 60 to 70 TRBV and 13 to 15 TRBJ segments were identified and used for gene usage analysis of CDR3 amino acid clonotypes. COPE and FqMerger were used to merge filtered high-quality paired reads into contigs. Contigs were aligned with BLAST to IMGT TRBV, TRBD and TRBJ reference genes, and CDR3 was defined per IMGT. Clonotypes above 0.1% frequency were classified as highly expanded clones. Shannon entropy was used to measure repertoire diversity, and the Gini coefficient was used to measure V-J evenness. A clonotype was considered public if more than one individual shared it. In-frame beta chains were kept once TCRdb had trimmed the public reads at Q25 with fastp and called clones with MiXCR. Rows are unified per CDR3 protein, each entry keeping the most common DNA and genes. The V and J calls reflect TCRdb's pipeline rather than the authors' work. Counted in this sample were roughly 450,000 distinct CDR3 sequences; around 20% of them appeared once. The top ten hold 7.8% of the sample.

Sequenced here: peripheral blood mononuclear cells (PBMCs), sampled when the disease was refractory, from a patient treated with antithyroid drugs. Recombination linked TRBV30 to TRBJ2-2; a confident D gene designation cannot be given. This TCR derives from a female donor with Graves disease. This receptor carries the CDR3 CAWSLNMGELFF. The DNA is TGTGCCTGGAGTCTCAATATGGGGGAGCTGTTTTTT.